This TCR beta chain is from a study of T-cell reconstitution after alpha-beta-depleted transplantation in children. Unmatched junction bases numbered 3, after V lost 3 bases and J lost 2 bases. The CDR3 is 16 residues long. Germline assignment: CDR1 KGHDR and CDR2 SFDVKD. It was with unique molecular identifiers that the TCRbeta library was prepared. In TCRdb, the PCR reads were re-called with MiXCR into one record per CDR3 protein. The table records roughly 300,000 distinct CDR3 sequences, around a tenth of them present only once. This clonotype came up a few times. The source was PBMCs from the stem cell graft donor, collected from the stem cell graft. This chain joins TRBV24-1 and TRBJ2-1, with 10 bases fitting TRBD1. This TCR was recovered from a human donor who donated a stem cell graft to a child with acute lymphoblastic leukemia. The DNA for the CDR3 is TGTGCCACCAGTGATGGCGACAGGGGGCCCTACAATGAGCAGTTCTTC. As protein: CATSDGDRGPYNEQFF.